This is a list of T cell receptor beta chains from one sample in a study of CD4 T cells in relation to SARS-CoV-2 and coronaviruses. Antigens of these TCRs are unknown. TCRdb's copy holds only in-frame clones and misses some; the assay was immunoSEQ multiplex PCR. Among tens of thousands of clones, approximately 82% were seen once, and the ten largest hold roughly 28%. The sequencing input was CD4+ T cells from PBMCs, cultured in vitro. These receptors were taken from a human donor in good health. CDR3s include the opening cysteine and the closing phenylalanine or tryptophan. Fields, in order: D gene, CDR3 length, V gene, clone size, J gene, CDR3 DNA, CDR3 protein. A D gene is named only where the DNA matches it firmly. Rows may omit the clone size; those that give it use once, few, many or a size class.

TRBD2	15	TRBV27	.	TRBJ2-3	TGTGCCAGCAGTCCGCGGGGGACCTACACAGATACGCAGTATTTT	CASSPRGTYTDTQYF
TRBD1	15	TRBV7-9	.	TRBJ2-7	TGTGCCAGCAGCTTATACGGGACAGGGTCCTACGAGCAGTACTTC	CASSLYGTGSYEQYF
.	14	TRBV19	.	TRBJ2-7	TGTGCCAGTAGTTCAAGCGGGACAGCCTACGAGCAGTACTTC	CASSSSGTAYEQYF
.	13	TRBV6-5	.	TRBJ1-2	TGTGCCAGCAGTTACCAGGGGAACTATGGCTACACCTTC	CASSYQGNYGYTF
.	15	TRBV12-5	.	TRBJ2-5	TGTGCTAGTGGTCCGTCCGGACTGTTCCAAGAGACCCAGTACTTC	CASGPSGLFQETQYF
.	15	TRBV11-2	few	TRBJ2-2	TGTGCCAGCAGCTTAAAACTTCCCACCACCGGGGAGCTGTTTTTT	CASSLKLPTTGELFF
.	14	TRBV29-1	.	TRBJ1-2	TGCAGCGTTGAAGTTCAAGGCCCGAGATATGGCTACACCTTC	CSVEVQGPRYGYTF
.	14	TRBV19	.	TRBJ1-1	TGTGCCAGTAGTCCCCGCCGAGGGCAGCCGGAAGCTTTCTTT	CASSPRRGQPEAFF
.	14	TRBV5-1	.	TRBJ2-3	TGCGCCAGCAGCTTAATACAGGGCACAGATACGCAGTATTTT	CASSLIQGTDTQYF
.	14	TRBV20-1	once	TRBJ2-3	TGCAGTGCTAGTTCCCATCGTGGCACAGATACGCAGTATTTT	CSASSHRGTDTQYF
.	15	TRBV19	once	TRBJ2-1	TGTGCCAGTAGTATAGAAAGGAGGATATACAATGAGCAGTTCTTC	CASSIERRIYNEQFF
TRBD1	16	TRBV4-1	.	TRBJ1-2	TGCGCCAGCAGCCAAGTGGTCGGGGACAGGGCCTCTGGCTACACCTTC	CASSQVVGDRASGYTF
.	18	TRBV4-1	.	TRBJ2-1	TGCGCCAGCAGCCCTACGCATTTGCAGCAGCCTCCATACAATGAGCAGTTCTTC	CASSPTHLQQPPYNEQFF
.	11	TRBV6-6	few	TRBJ1-1	TGTGCCAGCACCGGACTGGGAGAAGCTTTCTTT	CASTGLGEAFF
.	17	TRBV7-3	.	TRBJ2-5	TGTGCCAGCAGCTTAGGACCGGTCGGCCAGGGGCAAGAGACCCAGTACTTC	CASSLGPVGQGQETQYF
.	14	TRBV19	once	TRBJ1-3	TGTGCCAGTAGTATAGGGCAGGATGGAAACACCATATATTTT	CASSIGQDGNTIYF
TRBD1	14	TRBV7-8	.	TRBJ1-1	TGTGCCAGCAGCTTAGTGATCTCCAGGGGGGAAGCTTTCTTT	CASSLVISRGEAFF